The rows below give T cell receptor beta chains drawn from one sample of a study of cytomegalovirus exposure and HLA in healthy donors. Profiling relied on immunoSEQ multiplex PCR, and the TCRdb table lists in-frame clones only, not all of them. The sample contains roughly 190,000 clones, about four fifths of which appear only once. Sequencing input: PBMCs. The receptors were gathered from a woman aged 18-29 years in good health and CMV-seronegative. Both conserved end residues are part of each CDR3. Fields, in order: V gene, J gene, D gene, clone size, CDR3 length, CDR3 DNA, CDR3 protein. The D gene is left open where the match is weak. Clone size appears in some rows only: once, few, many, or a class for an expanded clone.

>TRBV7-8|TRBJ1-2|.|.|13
TGTGCCAGCAGCTTGACAGAGAACTATGGCTACACCTTC
CASSLTENYGYTF
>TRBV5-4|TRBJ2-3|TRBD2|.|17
TGTGCCAGCAGATCACGGACTAGCGGGAGGGGCGCAGATACGCAGTATTTT
CASRSRTSGRGADTQYF
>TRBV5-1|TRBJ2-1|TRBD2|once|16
TGCGCCAGCAGCTTGGACCTAGCGGGCGCTTACAATGAGCAGTTCTTC
CASSLDLAGAYNEQFF
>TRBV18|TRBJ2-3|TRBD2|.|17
TGTGCCAGCTCACTCGGACTAGCGGGAGGGCCAACAGATACGCAGTATTTT
CASSLGLAGGPTDTQYF
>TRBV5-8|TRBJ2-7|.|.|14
TGTGCCAGCAGCTTGCGGTCGGGCTCCTACGAGCAGTACTTC
CASSLRSGSYEQYF
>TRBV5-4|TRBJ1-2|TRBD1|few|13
TGTGCCAGCAGCTCCGGACAGGGGAGCGGCTACACCTTC
CASSSGQGSGYTF
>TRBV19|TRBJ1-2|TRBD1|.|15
TGTGCCAGTAGTATTTCAGGGGGCATCGGGCATGGCTACACCTTC
CASSISGGIGHGYTF
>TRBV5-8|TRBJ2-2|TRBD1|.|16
TGTGCCAGCAGCTTGGTGGCAGGGGGCTCGATCGGGGAGCTGTTTTTT
CASSLVAGGSIGELFF
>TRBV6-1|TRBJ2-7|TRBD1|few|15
TGTGCCAGCAGTGAAGGGACAGGGGGCGGGCACGAGCAGTACTTC
CASSEGTGGGHEQYF
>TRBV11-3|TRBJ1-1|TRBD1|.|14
TGTGCCAGCAGATTACAGGGGGTCAACACTGAAGCTTTCTTT
CASRLQGVNTEAFF
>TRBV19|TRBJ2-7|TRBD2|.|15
TGTGCCAGTAGTATCGGCGAAAGCGGGAGATTCGAGCAGTACTTC
CASSIGESGRFEQYF
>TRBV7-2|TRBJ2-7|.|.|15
TGTGCCAGCAGCCTAGACCCAGGACTCTCCTACGAGCAGTACTTC
CASSLDPGLSYEQYF
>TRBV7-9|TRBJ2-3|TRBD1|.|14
TGTGCCAGCAGCTTTCAGGGGGTCCCAGATACGCAGTATTTT
CASSFQGVPDTQYF
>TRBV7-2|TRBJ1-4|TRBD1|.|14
TGTGCCAGCAGCCGACAGGGGGGGAATGAAAAACTGTTTTTT
CASSRQGGNEKLFF
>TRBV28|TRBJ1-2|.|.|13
TGTGCCAGCATCTCCGGGGTTACCTATGGCTACACCTTC
CASISGVTYGYTF
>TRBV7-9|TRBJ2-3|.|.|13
TGTGCCAGGGGGGAGGACTACACAGATACGCAGTATTTT
CARGEDYTDTQYF
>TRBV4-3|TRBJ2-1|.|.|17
TGCGCCAGCAGCCAAGATCTGGGGCAGATTTCCTACAATGAGCAGTTCTTC
CASSQDLGQISYNEQFF
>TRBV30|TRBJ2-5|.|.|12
TGTGCCTGGAGGACAGAAGAAGAGACCCAGTACTTC
CAWRTEEETQYF
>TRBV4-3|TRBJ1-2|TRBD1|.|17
TGCGCCAGCAGCCAAGATCGGAATAGGGACAGCCCCCACGGCTACACCTTC
CASSQDRNRDSPHGYTF
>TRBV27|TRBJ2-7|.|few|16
TGTGCCAGCAGTTTATCCTGGACTGTTTCAACCTACGAGCAGTACTTC
CASSLSWTVSTYEQYF
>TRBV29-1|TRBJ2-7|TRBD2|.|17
TGCAGCGTTGCACCTCAGTCCGGGACTAGCGGTTCCTACGAGCAGTACTTC
CSVAPQSGTSGSYEQYF
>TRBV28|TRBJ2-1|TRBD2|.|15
TGTGCCAGCAGCACTAGCGGGAGCTCCTACAATGAGCAGTTCTTC
CASSTSGSSYNEQFF
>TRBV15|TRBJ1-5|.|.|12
TGTGCCACCAGCAAGGAGAATCAGCCCCAGCATTTT
CATSKENQPQHF
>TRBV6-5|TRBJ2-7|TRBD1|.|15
TGTGCCAGCAGCATTAACAGGGGTTCCTCCTACGAGCAGTACTTC
CASSINRGSSYEQYF
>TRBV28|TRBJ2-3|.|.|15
TGTGCCAGCAGTCCGGGACACTCTAGCACAGATACGCAGTATTTT
CASSPGHSSTDTQYF
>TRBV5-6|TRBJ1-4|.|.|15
TGTGCCAGCAGCGGGGGTCAGGGGATGGGTGAAAAACTGTTTTTT
CASSGGQGMGEKLFF
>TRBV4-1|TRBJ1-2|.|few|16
TGCGCCAGCAGCCAAGATTGGCAGGGGACCACCTATGGCTACACCTTC
CASSQDWQGTTYGYTF
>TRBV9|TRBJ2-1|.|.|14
TGTGCCAGCAGCGTAGTGGACAGAGACAATGAGCAGTTCTTC
CASSVVDRDNEQFF
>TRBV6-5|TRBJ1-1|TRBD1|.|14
TGTGCCAGCGGACAGGGGGGCCTGAACACTGAAGCTTTCTTT
CASGQGGLNTEAFF
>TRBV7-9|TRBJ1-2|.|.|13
TGTGCCAGCAGCTTAGAGGGGGGGACGGGCTACACCTTC
CASSLEGGTGYTF
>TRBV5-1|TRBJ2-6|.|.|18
TGCGCCAGCAGCTTGGCTCTTGGAACGGGGACTGGGGCCAACGTCCTGACTTTC
CASSLALGTGTGANVLTF
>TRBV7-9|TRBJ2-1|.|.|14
TGTGCCAGCAGCTTAGTTTCGGACTATGGTGAGCAGTTCTTC
CASSLVSDYGEQFF
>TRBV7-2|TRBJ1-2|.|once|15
TGTGCCAGCAGCTTAAGAACAGGAGCTAACTATGGCTACACCTTC
CASSLRTGANYGYTF
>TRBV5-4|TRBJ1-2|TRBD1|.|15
TGTGCCGGGCAAAGTGGTGACAGGGCTCACTATGGCTACACCTTC
CAGQSGDRAHYGYTF
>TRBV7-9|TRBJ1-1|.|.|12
TGTTCCAGCAGCTTCGGGGACACTGAAGCTTTCTTT
CSSSFGDTEAFF
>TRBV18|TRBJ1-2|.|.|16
TGTGCCGGCTCACCATCCGAGTTGACAGCTTCTTATGGCTACACCTTC
CAGSPSELTASYGYTF
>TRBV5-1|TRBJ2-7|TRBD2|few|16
TGCGCCAGCAGCCCCGTGGCAGCGGGAGGGCCAGGCGAGCAGTACTTC
CASSPVAAGGPGEQYF
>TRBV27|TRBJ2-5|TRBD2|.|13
TGTGCCAGCGCAGGCGGGAGGTGGGAGACCCAGTACTTC
CASAGGRWETQYF
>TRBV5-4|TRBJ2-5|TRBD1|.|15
TGTGCCAGCAGCTTGAGTCAGGGGGCTTGGGAGACCCAGTACTTC
CASSLSQGAWETQYF
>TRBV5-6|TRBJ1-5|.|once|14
TGTGCCAGCAGCACCCGACAGGCGGATCAGCCCCAGCATTTT
CASSTRQADQPQHF
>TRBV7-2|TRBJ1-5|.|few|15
TGTGCCAGCAGCTTAGAAACCGGGGAATCTCAGCCCCAGCATTTT
CASSLETGESQPQHF
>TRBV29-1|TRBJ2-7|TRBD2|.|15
TGCAGCGTTCAAAGAGGACTAGCGGGAGCCTACGAGCAGTACTTC
CSVQRGLAGAYEQYF
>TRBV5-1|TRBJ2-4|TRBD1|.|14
TGCGCCAGCAGTATGGGACAGCCCAAAAACATTCAGTACTTC
CASSMGQPKNIQYF
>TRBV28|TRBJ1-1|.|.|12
TGTGCCAGCAGCCGAGGAGGGACCGGGGCTTTCTTT
CASSRGGTGAFF
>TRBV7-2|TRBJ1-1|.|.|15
TGTGCCAGCAGCCCCCAGGCGACAGCTTCCACTGAAGCTTTCTTT
CASSPQATASTEAFF
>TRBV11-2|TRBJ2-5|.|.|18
TGTGCCAGCAGCTTAGATAGGGACACCCCTAGCGGAAAAGAGACCCAGTACTTC
CASSLDRDTPSGKETQYF
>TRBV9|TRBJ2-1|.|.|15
TGTGCCAGCAGCGTAGGTCGGACTACCTACAATGAGCAGTTCTTC
CASSVGRTTYNEQFF
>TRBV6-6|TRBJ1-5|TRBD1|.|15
TGTGCCAGCAGCTGGACAGGGACGGGCAATCAGCCCCAGCATTTT
CASSWTGTGNQPQHF
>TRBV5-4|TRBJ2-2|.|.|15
TGTGCCAGCAGCTTCGGGGGACCGAACACCGGGGAGCTGTTTTTT
CASSFGGPNTGELFF
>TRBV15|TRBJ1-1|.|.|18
TGTGCCACCAGCAGAGATTTCTTAACCTCCGCAAAGACAGATGAAGCTTTCTTT
CATSRDFLTSAKTDEAFF
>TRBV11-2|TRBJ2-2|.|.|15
TGTGCCAGCAGCAGAACAGGGGAGGACACCGGGGAGCTGTTTTTT
CASSRTGEDTGELFF
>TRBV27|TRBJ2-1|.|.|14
TGTGCCAGCAGTCCCTGGCAGGGTGGCAATGAGCAGTTCTTC
CASSPWQGGNEQFF
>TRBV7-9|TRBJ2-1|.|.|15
TGTGCCAGCAGACAAACTAGAGGAGAATACAATGAGCAGTTCTTC
CASRQTRGEYNEQFF
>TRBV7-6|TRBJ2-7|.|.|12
TGTGCCAGCAGCTTAAACTCTTACGAGCAGTACTTC
CASSLNSYEQYF
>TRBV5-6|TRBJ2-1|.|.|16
TGTGCCAGCAGCTTGGGGGGGCTTAGGATCTACAATGAGCAGTTCTTC
CASSLGGLRIYNEQFF
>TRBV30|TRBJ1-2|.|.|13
TGTGCCTGGGGGAGGGGGATAGGGTATGGCTACACCTTC
CAWGRGIGYGYTF
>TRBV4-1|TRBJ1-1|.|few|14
TGCGCCAGCAGCCAAGAGGCCAGCGAAGCTGAAGCTTTCTTT
CASSQEASEAEAFF
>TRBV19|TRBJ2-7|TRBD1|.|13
TGTGCCAGTAGTACCTCGGACAGGTACGAGCAGTACTTC
CASSTSDRYEQYF
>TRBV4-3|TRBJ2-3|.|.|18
TGCGCCAGCAGCCAAGGGGGGTTGGGGTCTAGCGTCACAGATACGCAGTATTTT
CASSQGGLGSSVTDTQYF